This paragraph reports one T cell receptor beta chain. Germline CDR1 reads SQVTM; CDR2 reads ANQGSEA. The trim removed 7 bases at V and 7 bases at J, leaving 12 bases unmatched. The length of the CDR3 is 13 residues. This entry is derived from a study of blood T cell repertoires in COVID-19. Study overall: Sites in the United States, Italy and Spain provided acute and convalescent COVID-19 samples. PBMCs, B-cell-depleted T cells, or T cells provided the cDNA or gDNA that made up the material.

The cohort comprised adults aged 18 to 89 years residing in approximately 25 US areas. Authors' analysis steps: Nucleated cell counts were estimated from reference gene primer amplification. Measured with immunoSEQ multiplex PCR; TCRdb has only the in-frame clones, and not every one. V, J and clone size are those of that table, while D and trimming were read from the DNA. The sample holds roughly 230,000 clones, approximately 85% seen once. This TCR was recovered from a woman aged 45 to 65 who had been exposed to COVID-19. The chain is built from TRBV29-1 and TRBJ2-7; TRBD1 aligns across 8 bases. The source material was PBMCs or T cells enriched from blood (not recorded which). The CDR3 sequence is CSAEVQGAGEQYF. The CDR3 nucleotides are TGCAGCGCTGAGGTCCAGGGGGCCGGGGAGCAGTACTTC.